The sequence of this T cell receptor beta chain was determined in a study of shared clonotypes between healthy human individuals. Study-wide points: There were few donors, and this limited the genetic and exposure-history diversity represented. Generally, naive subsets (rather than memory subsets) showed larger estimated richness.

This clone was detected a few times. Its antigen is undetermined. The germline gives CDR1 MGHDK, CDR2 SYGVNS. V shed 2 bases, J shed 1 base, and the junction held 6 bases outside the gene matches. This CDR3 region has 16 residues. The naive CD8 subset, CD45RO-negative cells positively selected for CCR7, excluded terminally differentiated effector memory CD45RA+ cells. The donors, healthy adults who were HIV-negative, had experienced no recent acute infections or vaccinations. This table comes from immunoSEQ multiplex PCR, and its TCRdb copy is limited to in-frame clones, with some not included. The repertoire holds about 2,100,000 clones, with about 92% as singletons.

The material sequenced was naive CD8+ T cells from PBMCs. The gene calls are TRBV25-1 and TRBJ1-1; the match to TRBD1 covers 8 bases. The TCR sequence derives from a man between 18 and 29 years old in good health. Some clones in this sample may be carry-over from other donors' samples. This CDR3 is CASSETGGRRNTEAFF. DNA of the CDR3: TGTGCCAGCAGTGAAACAGGGGGACGACGGAACACTGAAGCTTTCTTT.